Presented here are 27 T cell receptor beta chains from one specimen sequenced in a study of cytomegalovirus exposure and HLA in healthy donors. PCR primers comprised 60 Vbeta and 13 Jbeta primers. Libraries were prepared by immunoSEQ multiplex PCR; TCRdb keeps only in-frame clonotypes and omits some of them. Here the sample table reports some 26,000 clones. The specimen was PBMCs. The origin of the receptors is a male donor in good health and CMV-seropositive.

The rearrangement links TRBV23-1 to TRBJ1-5; a weak D match, TRBD1 (5 bases). TRBV23-1 is known as an ORF, though its function is uncertain. Deletions cut 10 bases from V and 2 bases from J, with 15 bases between. This CDR3 spans 14 amino acids. In nucleotides, the CDR3 is TGCGCCAACCGTAGACAGAACGGCAATCAGCCCCAGCATTTT. It is translated as CANRRQNGNQPQHF.

By frequency, this clone registers medium-sized (0.01 to 0.1%). The chain has TRBV28 and TRBJ2-1; possibly TRBD2 for D (6 bases). The CDR3 sequence is 19 residues long. The germline V and J ends were trimmed by 2 bases and 9 bases, with 29 bases remaining between them. Germline V gives CDR1 MDHEN, CDR2 SYDVKM. CDR3 sequence reads: CASSLPAFSSGHEQGEQFF. The CDR3 bases are TGTGCCAGCAGTTTACCCGCTTTTTCCAGCGGGCACGAACAAGGTGAGCAGTTCTTC.

The CDR3 region is CASSLGIDQPQHF. The CDR3 bases are TGTGCCAGCAGCTTAGGAATAGATCAGCCCCAGCATTTT. This chain connects TRBV7-9 to TRBJ1-5; D is unclear. Trimming shortened V by 1 base and J by 5 bases, and 6 bases separated the two germline ends. The germline V gene encodes CDR1 SEHNR and CDR2 FQNEAQ (reference sequence). CDR3 length equals 13 residues. Together with reference TRBV7-9 and TRBJ1-5, the CDR3 gives the full variable domain: DTGVSQNPRHKITKRGQNVTFRCDPISEHNRLYWYRQTLGQGPEFLTYFQNEAQLEKSRLLSDRFSAERPKGSFSTLEIQRTEQGDSAMYLCASSLGIDQPQHFGDGTRLSIL.

Worth noting for this clone: This same CDR3 is encoded by further DNA sequences in the sample. The V and J genes are TRBV2 and TRBJ2-3; the match to TRBD2 covers 10 bases. The V segment lost 1 base and the J segment 12 bases; nucleotides outside the gene matches: 1. The length of the CDR3 is 12 residues. CDR1 and CDR2 from the germline V gene are SNHLY and FYNNEI. DNA of the CDR3: TGTGCCAGCAGTGAAGAGCGGGGGGGACAGTATTTT. Amino acid sequence: CASSEERGGQYF. The entire variable domain, with the rest obtained from reference TRBV2 and TRBJ2-3, is as follows: EPEVTQTPSHQVTQMGQEVILRCVPISNHLYFYWYRQILGQKVEFLVSFYNNEISEKSEIFDDQFSVERPDGSNFTLKIRSTKLEDSAMYFCASSEERGGQYFGPGTRLTVL.

This chain uses TRBV6-1 with TRBJ2-7; TRBD2 is a possible D gene (5 bases). The CDR3 length is 14 residues. CDR1 and CDR2 (germline): MNHNS, SASEGT. V was pared by 7 bases and J by 3 bases, with 16 bases between. The CDR3 reads CASIPDVRGYEQYF. CDR3 nucleotides: TGTGCCAGCATTCCGGACGTACGGGGCTACGAGCAGTACTTC.

The chain joins TRBV6-5 to TRBJ2-3; D ambiguous. Germline CDR1 is MNHEY and CDR2 is SVGAGI. CDR3 size: 14 residues. Trimming shortened V by 2 bases and J by 4 bases, and 10 bases separated the two germline ends. CDR3 sequence: CASSYSSGADTQYF. In DNA form, the CDR3 reads TGTGCCAGCAGTTACAGTTCGGGTGCAGATACGCAGTATTTT.

This chain uses TRBV5-8 with TRBJ2-1; TRBD1 is a possible D gene (6 bases). Germline V gene data show CDR1 as SGHTS and CDR2 as YDEGEE. Between the trimmed V and J ends, which lost 5 bases and 4 bases, there was a span of 10 bases. CDR3 length equals 13 residues. Here the CDR3 reads CASRQQGYNEQFF. DNA of the CDR3: TGTGCCAGCAGACAACAGGGATACAATGAGCAGTTCTTC. The whole variable domain, remainder taken from reference TRBV5-8 and TRBJ2-1, is EAGVTQSPTHLIKTRGQQATLRCSPISGHTSVYWYQQALGLGLQFLLWYDEGEERNRGNFPPRFSGRQFPNYSSELNVNALELEDSALYLCASRQQGYNEQFFGPGTRLTVL.

V gene TRBV28 combines with J gene TRBJ1-2; maybe TRBD1 (6 bases). Germline CDR1 reads MDHEN; CDR2 reads SYDVKM. Trimming removed 6 bases at V and 4 bases at J, with 21 bases between. The CDR3 contains 16 residues. As DNA, the CDR3 is TGTGCCAGCAGCCAAACTGGGGGACATCATGTCTATGGCTACACCTTC. Protein product: CASSQTGGHHVYGYTF.

V usage is TRBV5-1 and J usage is TRBJ1-2; 9 nucleotides line up with TRBD1. The CDR3 loop spans 17 amino acids. CDR1 and CDR2 from the germline V gene are SGHRS and YFSETQ. Trimming at V came to 4 bases and at J to 4 bases, leaving 14 bases not matched to a gene. The CDR3 reads CASSRGGQGEFLYGYTF. The DNA for the CDR3 is TGCGCCAGCAGCCGGGGGGGACAGGGCGAATTTCTCTATGGCTACACCTTC. The complete variable domain, with remaining parts taken from reference TRBV5-1 and TRBJ1-2, reads KAGVTQTPRYLIKTRGQQVTLSCSPISGHRSVSWYQQTPGQGLQFLFEYFSETQRNKGNFPGRFSGRQFSNSRSEMNVSTLELGDSALYLCASSRGGQGEFLYGYTFGSGTRLTVV.

As DNA, the CDR3 is TGTGCCAGTAGAACCGGGACAGTTTATAGCAATCAGCCCCAGCATTTT. Translation: CASRTGTVYSNQPQHF. The chain is built from TRBV19 and TRBJ1-5; 7 positions agree with TRBD1. Trimming took 6 bases from V and 0 from J; bases not matched to a gene: 8. This CDR3 is built from 16 residues. Per the germline V gene, CDR1 is LNHDA and CDR2 is SQIVND (reference sequence).

The gene calls are TRBV29-1 and TRBJ2-7; D is possibly TRBD1 (5 bases). Trimming shortened V by 7 bases and J by 0 bases, and 13 bases separated the two germline ends. The germline V gene has CDR1 SQVTM and CDR2 ANQGSEA. The CDR3 is 13 residues long. CDR3 nucleotide sequence: TGCAGCGCTGGACACCTCAACTCCTACGAGCAGTACTTC. Amino acid sequence: CSAGHLNSYEQYF.

The J gene is TRBJ1-1, the V gene TRBV14; D might be TRBD1 (6 bases). Trimming removed 2 bases from V and 2 bases from J, with 12 bases in between. The germline CDR1 and CDR2 sequences are SGHDN and FVKESK. The length of the CDR3 is 15 residues. The CDR3, as DNA: TGTGCCAGCAGCCAAACAGGGAAGGGAAACACTGAAGCTTTCTTT. The encoded protein is CASSQTGKGNTEAFF.

The chain combines TRBV2 with TRBJ1-2, with D tentatively TRBD1 (5 bases). CDR1 and CDR2 (germline): SNHLY, FYNNEI. Trimming pared 1 base from V and 4 bases from J, leaving 7 bases between. This CDR3 is 13 amino acids long. The DNA for the CDR3 is TGTGCCAGCAGTGAAGGGACAAGCTATGGCTACACCTTC. It encodes CASSEGTSYGYTF.

V gene TRBV6-6 combines with J gene TRBJ1-2, with D tentatively TRBD1 (6 bases). This CDR3 region has 16 residues. V lost 0 bases, J lost 0 bases, and 11 bases lay in between. From germline, CDR1 is MNHNY and CDR2 SVGAGI (reference sequence). CDR3 coding DNA: TGTGCCAGCAGTTACTCATGGGGACAAGCTAACTATGGCTACACCTTC. The encoded protein is CASSYSWGQANYGYTF.

The V call is TRBV11-2, the J call TRBJ2-7; the D gene is possibly TRBD2 (6 bases). V was shortened by 7 bases and J by 4 bases, with 20 bases between the two germline ends. Germline V lookup: CDR1 SGHAT, CDR2 FQNNGV. The CDR3 is made up of 15 amino acids. The CDR3 coding sequence is TGTGCCAGCACCATATCCCGGGGGTCGGTGTACGAGCAGTACTTC. This encodes CASTISRGSVYEQYF.

As DNA, the CDR3 is TGTGCCAGCACGTTAAACACTGAAGCTTTCTTT. Translated, it gives CASTLNTEAFF. V gene TRBV11-2 combines with J gene TRBJ1-1; D call uncertain. Germline loops: CDR1 SGHAT, CDR2 FQNNGV. This CDR3 is built from 11 residues. Trimming removed 7 bases at V and 2 bases at J, with 5 bases between. The full variable domain, in which reference TRBV11-2 and TRBJ1-1 provide the parts outside the CDR3, is EAGVAQSPRYKIIEKRQSVAFWCNPISGHATLYWYQQILGQGPKLLIQFQNNGVVDDSQLPKDRFSAERLKGVDSTLKIQPAKLEDSAVYLCASTLNTEAFFGQGTRLTVV.

The CDR3 region is CATALAGNFNEQFF. The CDR3 nucleotides read TGTGCCACCGCACTAGCGGGGAACTTCAATGAGCAGTTCTTC. The genes are TRBV10-3 and TRBJ2-1, with 10 nucleotides matching TRBD2. Looked up from germline, CDR1 is ENHRY and CDR2 is SYGVKD. The CDR3 sequence is 14 residues long. The J segment lost 6 bases and the V segment lost 10 bases, leaving 9 bases of the junction unmatched.

Comment on this clone: The junction does not match germline at one end; this may be a read error. The CDR3 DNA sequence: TGTGCCGGGAGTGTTTCCCTACAGGGTAATTCACCCCTCCACTTT. Amino acid sequence: CAGSVSLQGNSPLHF. This chain uses TRBV30 with TRBJ1-6; D is possibly TRBD1 (6 bases). CDR1 is GTSNPN, CDR2 SVGIG, per germline (reference sequence). The length of the CDR3 is 15 residues.

The V and J genes are TRBV9 and TRBJ1-2; D might be TRBD1 (6 bases). Germline V lookup: CDR1 SGDLS, CDR2 YYNGEE. The CDR3 loop spans 15 amino acids. V was cut by 2 bases and J by 7 bases, with 18 bases left in between. CDR3 protein: CASSVGSGVDGGYTF. The CDR3 coding sequence is TGTGCCAGCAGCGTGGGTTCAGGGGTGGACGGTGGCTACACCTTC.

V and J are TRBV5-1 and TRBJ2-2, with D possibly being TRBD1 (7 bases). V was cut by 7 bases and J by 4 bases, with 14 bases left in between. CDR3 length: 14 residues. CDR1 SGHRS and CDR2 YFSETQ come from the germline V gene. Here the CDR3 DNA reads TGCGCCAGCCGTCTTCAGGGGGGCACCGGGGAGCTGTTTTTT. Amino acids: CASRLQGGTGELFF.

The chain carries TRBV9 and TRBJ2-7; the match to TRBD1 covers 7 bases. From germline, CDR1 is SGDLS and CDR2 YYNGEE. The V gene end was trimmed by 0 bases and the J gene end by 10 bases; junction bases not matched to a gene: 7. This CDR3 comprises 13 residues. CDR3 residues: CASSVGGTEDQYF. CDR3 coding DNA: TGTGCCAGCAGCGTAGGGGGGACAGAGGACCAGTACTTC.

The V and J genes are TRBV5-1 and TRBJ1-1, with TRBD1 matching 7 bases. The V gene's germline CDR1 is SGHRS and CDR2 YFSETQ. The V segment lost 2 bases and the J segment 4 bases; nucleotides outside the gene matches: 11. The CDR3 is 16 residues long. The CDR3 bases are TGCGCCAGCAGCTTAGATACAGGGGCCTGGGTCACTGAAGCTTTCTTT. Amino acids: CASSLDTGAWVTEAFF.

The J gene is TRBJ2-2, the V gene TRBV28; 7 bases align to TRBD2. The length of the CDR3 is 15 residues. The trim removed 6 bases at V and 1 base at J, leaving 5 bases unmatched. Germline V CDR1 and CDR2: MDHEN, SYDVKM. CDR3: CASRDASGNTGELFF. The CDR3 DNA is TGTGCCAGCAGGGACGCTAGCGGGAACACCGGGGAGCTGTTTTTT.

V usage is TRBV30 and J usage is TRBJ2-6; D is uncertain. V lost 1 base and J 0 bases, leaving 4 bases between the germline ends. The CDR3 totals 14 residues. Germline V CDR1 and CDR2: GTSNPN, SVGIG (reference sequence). CDR3 sequence reads: CAWSALSGANVLTF. CDR3 coding DNA: TGTGCCTGGAGTGCCCTCTCTGGGGCCAACGTCCTGACTTTC.

V usage is TRBV28 and J usage is TRBJ2-7; TRBD1 matches 9 bases. CDR3 size: 14 residues. From germline, CDR1 is MDHEN and CDR2 SYDVKM. The V gene end was trimmed by 5 bases and the J gene end by 4 bases; junction bases not matched to a gene: 6. CDR3 residues: CASSVSTGGYEQYF. The CDR3 DNA sequence: TGTGCCAGCAGTGTCTCGACAGGGGGATACGAGCAGTACTTC.

This chain joins TRBV7-9 and TRBJ1-4, with D possibly matching TRBD1 (6 bases). Trimming shortened V by 5 bases and J by 6 bases, and 16 bases separated the two germline ends. This CDR3 spans 15 amino acids. CDR1 is SEHNR and CDR2 is FQNEAQ in the germline V gene (reference sequence). In nucleotides, the CDR3 is TGTGCCAGCAGCCTCCCGACAGGTTATTATGAAAAACTGTTTTTT. The encoded protein is CASSLPTGYYEKLFF.

The V and J genes are TRBV23-1 and TRBJ2-7; no firm D call. TRBV23-1 is given ORF status, its function remaining uncertain. CDR3 size: 14 residues. V gave up 0 bases and J gave up 4 bases, with 10 bases separating them. Here the CDR3 DNA reads TGCGCCAGCAGTCAATCAAGCTACCGGTACGAGCAGTACTTC. Translating gives CASSQSSYRYEQYF.